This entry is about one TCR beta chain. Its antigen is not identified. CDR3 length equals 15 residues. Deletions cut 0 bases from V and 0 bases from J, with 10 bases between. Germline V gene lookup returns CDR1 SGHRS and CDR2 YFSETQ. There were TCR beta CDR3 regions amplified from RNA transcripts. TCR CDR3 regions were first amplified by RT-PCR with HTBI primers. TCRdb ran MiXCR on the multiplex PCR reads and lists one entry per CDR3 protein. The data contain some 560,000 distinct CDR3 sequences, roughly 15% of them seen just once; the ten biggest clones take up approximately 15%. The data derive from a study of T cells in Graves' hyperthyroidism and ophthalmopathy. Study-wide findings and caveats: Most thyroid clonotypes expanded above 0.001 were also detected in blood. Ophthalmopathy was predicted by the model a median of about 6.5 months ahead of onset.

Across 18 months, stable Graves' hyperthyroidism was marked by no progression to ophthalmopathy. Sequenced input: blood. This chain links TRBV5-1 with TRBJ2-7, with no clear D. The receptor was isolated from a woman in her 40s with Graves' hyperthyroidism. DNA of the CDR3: TGCGCCAGCAGCTTGGTAGGTGGGCCCTCCTACGAGCAGTACTTC. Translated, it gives CASSLVGGPSYEQYF.